A selection of T cell receptor beta chains follows, all from one sample in a study of shared clonotypes between healthy human individuals. Sequencing was performed with immunoSEQ multiplex PCR; in TCRdb, only in-frame clones are kept and a portion is missing. This sample has about 2 million clones, with 95% found just once. The sample comprised naive CD4+ T cells sorted from blood. These receptors originate from a man younger than 35 in good health. The CDR3 runs from the conserved cysteine through the conserved F or W.

CASSLEFPYEQYF	TRBV11-2	TRBJ2-7
CASSLLAGGGSYEQYF	TRBV5-1	TRBJ2-7
CARSQPTGEGLRYGYTF	TRBV5-3	TRBJ1-2
CASRPGRGYEQYF	TRBV6-5	TRBJ2-7
CASAAGTGNSPLHF	TRBV5-1	TRBJ1-6
CAWTLASGRADTQYF	TRBV30	TRBJ2-3
CASSAPGRNTDTQYF	TRBV6-6	TRBJ2-3
CASSGSAGGSNEQYF	TRBV28	TRBJ2-7
CASRRSIGTGGSYEQYF	TRBV28	TRBJ2-7
CASSAPAGGHYGYTF	TRBV25-1	TRBJ1-2
CASTAHRQETQYF	TRBV5-1	TRBJ2-5
CASRPVAGGSYNEQFF	TRBV27	TRBJ2-1
CASSSVTGLGEAFF	TRBV7-2	TRBJ1-1
CASRSITVTGRNTGELFF	TRBV2	TRBJ2-2